These T cell receptor beta chains were read from a single sample in a study of vaccination and CD4 T cells after COVID-19. TCRdb fed the PCR reads into MiXCR, producing one record per CDR3 protein. This sample has roughly 10,000 distinct CDR3 sequences, with 65% to 75% found just once. The antigens of these receptors remain unknown. What was sequenced was CD4+ T cells from blood, cultured in vitro. Source of these receptors: a human donor who had recovered from COVID-19. The CDR3 runs from the conserved cysteine through the conserved F or W. D genes are given only for firm matches. Where a row states a size, it is once, few, many or the class of an expanded clone; other rows omit it.

>TRBV30|TRBJ2-5|-|-
CAWSRGGRQTQYF
TGTGCCTGGAGTAGAGGGGGGCGACAGACCCAGTACTTC
>TRBV20-1|TRBJ2-2|-|-
CSAGSGNTGELFF
TGCAGTGCTGGTAGCGGGAACACCGGGGAGCTGTTTTTT
>TRBV27|TRBJ1-2|few|-
CASSSRWTANYGYTF
TGTGCCAGCAGTTCACGGTGGACCGCGAACTATGGCTACACCTTC
>TRBV6-1|TRBJ1-5|large|TRBD1
CASSTDRLGTYSNQPQHF
TGTGCCAGCAGTACGGACAGGCTAGGGACTTATAGCAATCAGCCCCAGCATTTT
>TRBV15|TRBJ2-7|few|-
CATRFPGKRYEQYF
TGTGCCACCCGATTCCCCGGGAAACGCTACGAGCAGTACTTC
>TRBV24-1|TRBJ2-1|once|TRBD2
CATSDPGLAGPYNEQFF
TGTGCCACCAGTGATCCCGGACTAGCGGGACCCTACAATGAGCAGTTCTTC
>TRBV7-9|TRBJ1-1|-|-
CASSFIYHRNTEAFF
TGTGCCAGCAGCTTTATATACCACAGGAACACTGAAGCTTTCTTT
>TRBV11-3|TRBJ2-3|-|TRBD2
CASSAGLAGDGADTQYF
TGTGCCAGCAGCGCGGGACTAGCGGGAGATGGGGCAGATACGCAGTATTTT
>TRBV7-2|TRBJ1-6|-|-
CASSLQGSPLHF
TGTGCCAGCAGCTTACAGGGTTCACCCCTCCACTTT
>TRBV15|TRBJ1-2|once|-
CATSRDRRVAHGYTF
TGTGCCACCAGCAGAGATCGTCGGGTTGCCCATGGCTACACCTTC
>TRBV10-1|TRBJ2-1|-|TRBD2
CGGSGGFSYNEQFF
TGCGGTGGGAGCGGGGGCTTTTCCTACAATGAGCAGTTCTTC
>TRBV20-1|TRBJ1-4|-|-
CSAVYEAGANEKLFF
TGCAGTGCCGTGTACGAGGCAGGGGCTAATGAAAAACTGTTTTTT
>TRBV10-3|TRBJ1-1|-|TRBD1
CAIKGQGDTEAFF
TGTGCCATCAAGGGACAGGGAGACACTGAAGCTTTCTTT
>TRBV27|TRBJ1-6|-|-
CASSHRLAGEDSPLHF
TGTGCCAGCAGTCATCGATTGGCAGGGGAGGATTCACCCCTCCACTTT
>TRBV6-1|TRBJ1-5|-|-
CASNLRGDNQPQHF
TGTGCCAGCAACCTTCGGGGGGACAATCAGCCCCAGCATTTT
>TRBV7-2|TRBJ1-2|-|-
CASSFGGPGGYGYTF
TGTGCCAGCAGCTTTGGCGGGCCAGGCGGCTATGGCTACACCTTC
>TRBV24-1|TRBJ2-7|-|TRBD1
CATSDSGGRPNEQYF
TGTGCCACCAGTGATTCAGGGGGCCGGCCCAACGAGCAGTACTTC
>TRBV19|TRBJ1-3|-|TRBD1
CATRDRTYF
TGTGCCACTAGGGACAGGACCTATTTT
>TRBV6-1|TRBJ1-6|-|-
CASRIKDSPLHF
TGTGCCAGCAGAATAAAGGATTCACCCCTCCACTTT
>TRBV28|TRBJ2-5|-|TRBD2
CASSLVVLAGVGQETQYF
TGTGCCAGCAGCCTAGTGGTACTAGCGGGAGTAGGGCAAGAGACCCAGTACTTC
>TRBV20-1|TRBJ1-5|-|-
CSAVVVDGHQPQHF
TGCAGTGCTGTAGTAGTGGACGGACATCAGCCCCAGCATTTT
>TRBV7-9|TRBJ1-2|-|TRBD1
CASSSPTGQGRYGYTF
TGTGCCAGCAGCTCCCCTACCGGACAGGGCAGATATGGCTACACCTTC
>TRBV7-9|TRBJ1-6|-|TRBD1
CASSLGTGGSPLHF
TGTGCCAGCAGCTTAGGGACAGGGGGATCACCCCTCCACTTT
>TRBV6-5|TRBJ1-6|-|-
CASSYSGGLSPLHF
TGTGCCAGCAGTTACTCGGGGGGTCTCTCACCCCTCCACTTT
>TRBV5-4|TRBJ1-1|-|-
CASSLAEVRGTEAFF
TGTGCCAGCAGCTTGGCCGAGGTACGGGGCACTGAAGCTTTCTTT
>TRBV2|TRBJ1-6|-|-
CASSPLAIANSPLHF
TGTGCCAGCAGTCCATTGGCCATTGCTAATTCACCCCTCCACTTT